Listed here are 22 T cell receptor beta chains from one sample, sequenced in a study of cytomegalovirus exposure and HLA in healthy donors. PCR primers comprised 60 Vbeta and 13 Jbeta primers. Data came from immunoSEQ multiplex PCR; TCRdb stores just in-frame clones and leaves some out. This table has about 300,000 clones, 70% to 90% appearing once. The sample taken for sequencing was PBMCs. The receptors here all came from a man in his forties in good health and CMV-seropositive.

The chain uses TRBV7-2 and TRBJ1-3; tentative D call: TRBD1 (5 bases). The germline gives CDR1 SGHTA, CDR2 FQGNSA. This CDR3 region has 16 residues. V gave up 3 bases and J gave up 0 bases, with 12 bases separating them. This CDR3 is CASSLRWTTSGNTIYF. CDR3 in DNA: TGTGCCAGCAGCTTGAGATGGACAACCTCTGGAAACACCATATATTTT.

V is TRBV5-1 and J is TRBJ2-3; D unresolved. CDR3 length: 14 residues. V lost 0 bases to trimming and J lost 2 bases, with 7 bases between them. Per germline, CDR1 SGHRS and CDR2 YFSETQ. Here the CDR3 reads CASSLGGFTDTQYF. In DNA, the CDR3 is TGCGCCAGCAGCTTGGGCGGTTTCACAGATACGCAGTATTTT.

The CDR3 nucleotides read TGTGCCAGCAGCAATATGGGACGGGACAGGGGCTACGAGCAGTACTTC. The encoded protein is CASSNMGRDRGYEQYF. The chain employs TRBV21-1 and TRBJ2-7; the D call TRBD1 from the table was never checked on the DNA. TRBV21-1 is assigned pseudogene status. There are 16 residues in the CDR3.

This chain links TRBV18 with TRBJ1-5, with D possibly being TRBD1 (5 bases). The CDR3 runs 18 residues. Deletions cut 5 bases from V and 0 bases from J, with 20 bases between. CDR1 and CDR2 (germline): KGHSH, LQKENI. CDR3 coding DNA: TGTGCCAGCTCAGGGGGGTCTCCTTCCTCGTATAGCAATCAGCCCCAGCATTTT. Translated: CASSGGSPSSYSNQPQHF.

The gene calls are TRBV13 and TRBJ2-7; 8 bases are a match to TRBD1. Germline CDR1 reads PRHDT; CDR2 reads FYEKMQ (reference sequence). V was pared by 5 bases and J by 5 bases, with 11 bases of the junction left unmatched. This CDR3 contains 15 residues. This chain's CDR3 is CASSRRGQGWNEQYF. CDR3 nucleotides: TGTGCCAGCAGCCGGCGAGGACAGGGCTGGAACGAGCAGTACTTC.

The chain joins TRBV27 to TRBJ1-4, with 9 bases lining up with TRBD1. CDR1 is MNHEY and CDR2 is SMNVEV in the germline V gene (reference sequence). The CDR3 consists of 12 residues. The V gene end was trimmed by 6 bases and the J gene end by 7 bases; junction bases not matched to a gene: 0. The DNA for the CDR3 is TGTGCCAGCAGGGACAGGGGTGAAAAACTGTTTTTT. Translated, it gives CASRDRGEKLFF.

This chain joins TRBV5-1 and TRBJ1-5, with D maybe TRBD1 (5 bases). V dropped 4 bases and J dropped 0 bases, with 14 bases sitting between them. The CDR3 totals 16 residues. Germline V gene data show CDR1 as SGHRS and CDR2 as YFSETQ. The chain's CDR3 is CASSIGGENSNQPQHF. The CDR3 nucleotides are TGCGCCAGCAGCATTGGGGGGGAGAATAGCAATCAGCCCCAGCATTTT.

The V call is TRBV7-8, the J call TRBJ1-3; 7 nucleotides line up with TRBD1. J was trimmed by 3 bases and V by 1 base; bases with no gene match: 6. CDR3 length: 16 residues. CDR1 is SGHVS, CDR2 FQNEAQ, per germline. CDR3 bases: TGTGCCAGCAGCTTAGTAGCAGGGGGTTTTGGAAACACCATATATTTT. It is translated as CASSLVAGGFGNTIYF. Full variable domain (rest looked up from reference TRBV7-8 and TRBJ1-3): GAGVSQSPRYKVAKRGQDVALRCDPISGHVSLFWYQQALGQGPEFLTYFQNEAQLDKSGLPSDRFFAERPEGSVSTLKIQRTQQEDSAVYLCASSLVAGGFGNTIYFGEGSWLTVV.

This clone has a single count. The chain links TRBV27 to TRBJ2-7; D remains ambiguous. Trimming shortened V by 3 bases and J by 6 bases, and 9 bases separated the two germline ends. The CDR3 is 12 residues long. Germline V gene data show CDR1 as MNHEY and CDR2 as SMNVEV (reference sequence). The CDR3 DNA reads TGTGCCAGCAGTTTCTCAGGTGGCGAGCAGTACTTC. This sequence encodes CASSFSGGEQYF.

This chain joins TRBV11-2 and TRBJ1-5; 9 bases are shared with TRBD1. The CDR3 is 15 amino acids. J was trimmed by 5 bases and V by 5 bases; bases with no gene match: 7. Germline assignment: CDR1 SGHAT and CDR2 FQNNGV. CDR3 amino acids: CASSPGQGRHQPQHF. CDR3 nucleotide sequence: TGTGCCAGCAGCCCAGGACAGGGGCGACATCAGCCCCAGCATTTT.

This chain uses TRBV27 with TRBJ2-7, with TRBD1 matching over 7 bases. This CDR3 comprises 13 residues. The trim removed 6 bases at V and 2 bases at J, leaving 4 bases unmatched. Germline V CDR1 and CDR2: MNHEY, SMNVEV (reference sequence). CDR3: CASRTGDPYEQYF. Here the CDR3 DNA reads TGTGCCAGCAGAACAGGGGACCCCTACGAGCAGTACTTC.

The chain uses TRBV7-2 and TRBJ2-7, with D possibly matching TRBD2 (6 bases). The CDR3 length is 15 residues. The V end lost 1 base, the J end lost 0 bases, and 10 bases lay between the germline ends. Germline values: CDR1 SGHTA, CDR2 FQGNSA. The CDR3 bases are TGTGCCAGCAGCTTAGAGGGAGGACCCTCCTACGAGCAGTACTTC. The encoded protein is CASSLEGGPSYEQYF.

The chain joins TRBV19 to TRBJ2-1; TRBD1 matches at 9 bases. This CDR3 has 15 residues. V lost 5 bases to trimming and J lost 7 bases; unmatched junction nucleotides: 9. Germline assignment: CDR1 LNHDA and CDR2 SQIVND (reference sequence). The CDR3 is CASSHPGQGKNEQFF. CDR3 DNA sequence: TGTGCCAGTAGTCACCCGGGACAGGGAAAAAATGAGCAGTTCTTC.

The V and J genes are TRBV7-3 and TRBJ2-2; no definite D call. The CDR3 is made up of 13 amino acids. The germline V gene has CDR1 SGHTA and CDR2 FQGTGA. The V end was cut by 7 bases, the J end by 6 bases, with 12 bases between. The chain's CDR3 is CASTETGSGELFF. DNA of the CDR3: TGTGCCAGCACCGAGACTGGTTCCGGGGAGCTGTTTTTT. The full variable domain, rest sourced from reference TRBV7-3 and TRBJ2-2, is GAGVSQTPSNKVTEKGKYVELRCDPISGHTALYWYRQSLGQGPEFLIYFQGTGAADDSGLPNDRFFAVRPEGSVSTLKIQRTERGDSAVYLCASTETGSGELFFGEGSRLTVL.

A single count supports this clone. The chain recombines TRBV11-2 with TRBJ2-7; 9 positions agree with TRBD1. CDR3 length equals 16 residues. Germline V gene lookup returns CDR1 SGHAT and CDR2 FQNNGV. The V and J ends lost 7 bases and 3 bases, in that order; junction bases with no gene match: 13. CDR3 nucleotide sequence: TGTGCCAGCATTCCAGCGCCGGGACAGGGAGTCTACGAGCAGTACTTC. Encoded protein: CASIPAPGQGVYEQYF.

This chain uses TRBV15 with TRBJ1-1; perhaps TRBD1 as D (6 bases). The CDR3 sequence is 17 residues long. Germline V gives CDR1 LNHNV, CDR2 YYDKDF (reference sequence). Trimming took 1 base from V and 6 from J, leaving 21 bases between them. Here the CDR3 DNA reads TGTGCCACCAGCAGAGTGGGTATGGGCAGGGGTATCCCTGAAGCTTTCTTT. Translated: CATSRVGMGRGIPEAFF.

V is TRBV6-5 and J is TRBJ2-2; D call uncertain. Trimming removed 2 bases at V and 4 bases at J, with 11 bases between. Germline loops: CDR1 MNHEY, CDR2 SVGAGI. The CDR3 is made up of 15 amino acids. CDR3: CASSYLVGVTGELFF. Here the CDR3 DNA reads TGTGCCAGCAGTTACCTAGTAGGCGTCACCGGGGAGCTGTTTTTT.

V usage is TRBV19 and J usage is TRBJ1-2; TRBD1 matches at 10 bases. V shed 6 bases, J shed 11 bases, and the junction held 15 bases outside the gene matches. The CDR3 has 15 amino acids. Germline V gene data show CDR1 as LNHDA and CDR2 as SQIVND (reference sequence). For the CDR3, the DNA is TGTGCCAGTAGCCATGCCCCGGGACAGGGGAGTTTATACACCTTC. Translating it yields CASSHAPGQGSLYTF.

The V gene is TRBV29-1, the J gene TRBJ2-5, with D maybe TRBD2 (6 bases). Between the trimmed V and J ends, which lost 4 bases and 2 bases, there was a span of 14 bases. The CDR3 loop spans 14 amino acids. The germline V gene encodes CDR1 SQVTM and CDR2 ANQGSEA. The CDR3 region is CSVVGRGIQETQYF. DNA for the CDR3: TGCAGCGTTGTAGGGCGCGGGATACAAGAGACCCAGTACTTC.

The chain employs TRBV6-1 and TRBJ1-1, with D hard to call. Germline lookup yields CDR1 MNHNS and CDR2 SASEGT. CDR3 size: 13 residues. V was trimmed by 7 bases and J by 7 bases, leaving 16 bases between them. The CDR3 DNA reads TGTGCCAGCACCCCCCCCTCACGGGTTGAAGCTTTCTTT. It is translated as CASTPPSRVEAFF.

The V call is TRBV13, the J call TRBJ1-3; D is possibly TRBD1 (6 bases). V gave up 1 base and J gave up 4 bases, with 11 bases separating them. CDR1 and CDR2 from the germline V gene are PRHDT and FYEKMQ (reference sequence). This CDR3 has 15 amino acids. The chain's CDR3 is CASSLVGAIGNTIYF. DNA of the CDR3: TGTGCCAGCAGCTTAGTGGGGGCTATCGGAAACACCATATATTTT.

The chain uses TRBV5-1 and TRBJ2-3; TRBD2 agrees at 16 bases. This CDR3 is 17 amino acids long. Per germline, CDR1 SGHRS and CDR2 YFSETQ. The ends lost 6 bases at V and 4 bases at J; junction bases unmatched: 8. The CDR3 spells CASTTPGLAGGADTQYF. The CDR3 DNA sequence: TGCGCCAGCACCACGCCGGGACTAGCGGGAGGGGCAGATACGCAGTATTTT.